This T cell receptor (beta chain) was found in a study of cytomegalovirus exposure and HLA in healthy donors. Notes on the study in general: Later analysis demonstrated an association between a missense DCLRE1C variant and TCR beta V- and J-gene trimming.

The PCR made use of 60 Vbeta and 13 Jbeta primers. Clones were sequenced by immunoSEQ multiplex PCR, and TCRdb holds only the in-frame ones, with some missing. The data contain approximately 110,000 clones, roughly four fifths of them singletons. About this clone: Its antigen is unidentified.

V was cut by 5 bases and J by 4 bases, with 11 bases left in between. The V gene's germline CDR1 is SGHTA and CDR2 FQGNSA. This CDR3 is built from 13 residues. The source material was PBMCs. The sequence came from an older woman in good health and CMV-seropositive. The chain has TRBV7-2 and TRBJ1-2, with D unclear. Here the CDR3 DNA reads TGTGCCAGCAGCCAACAGTGGTCCTATGGCTACACCTTC. Translating it yields CASSQQWSYGYTF.